This TCR beta chain comes out of a study of T cell responses to AZD1222 COVID-19 vaccine. The study, taken as a whole, reports: Nearly half of spike-specific TCRs reportedly target unmutated variant regions.

Notes on this clone: Its target is unknown.

Per the germline V gene, CDR1 is SGHDT and CDR2 is YYEEEE. The CDR3 runs 15 residues. After removal of 3 bases from V and 4 bases from J, the junction contained 7 bases not matched to a gene. Profiling relied on immunoSEQ multiplex PCR, and the TCRdb table lists in-frame clones only, not all of them. Here the sample spans fewer than 120,000 clones, approximately 90% being singletons. The V and J genes are TRBV5-6 and TRBJ1-2, with 9 nucleotides matching TRBD1. The sequencing here drew on peripheral blood, taken on day 0 of AZD1222 vaccination. The origin of this receptor is an adult in good health. CDR3 loop: CASSYYRGPGYGYTF. For the CDR3, the DNA is TGTGCCAGCAGCTACTACAGGGGGCCGGGCTATGGCTACACCTTC.